These 20 T cell receptor beta chains share one sample of origin, sequenced in a study of T-cell reconstitution after alpha-beta-depleted transplantation in children. Preparing the TCRbeta library involved the use of unique molecular identifiers. Using its own MiXCR run on the PCR reads, TCRdb lists one record per CDR3 protein. This sample yields around 94,000 distinct CDR3 sequences, of which 6% to 9% are seen a single time; 15% to 20% belongs to the top ten. The sample here was PBMCs, taken before TCRalphabeta/CD19-depleted stem cell transplant. The receptors derive from a boy aged 2-15 years with acute lymphoblastic leukemia, due to receive a stem cell transplant.

This clonotype appeared a few times. The rearrangement joins TRBV20-1 to TRBJ2-7, with 11 bases fitting TRBD2. Germline CDR1 reads DFQATT; CDR2 reads SNEGSKA (reference sequence). This CDR3 has 15 amino acids. The ends lost 3 bases at V and 2 bases at J; junction bases unmatched: 6. The CDR3 region is CSARRTSGFPYEQYF. DNA of the CDR3: TGCAGTGCTAGGAGGACTAGCGGGTTTCCCTACGAGCAGTACTTC.

This clonotype was counted at least ten times. This chain joins TRBV9 and TRBJ2-2; D gene unclear. The CDR3 has 13 amino acids. Trimming removed 0 bases at V and 4 bases at J, with 4 bases between. Germline values: CDR1 SGDLS, CDR2 YYNGEE. As DNA, the CDR3 is TGTGCCAGCAGCGTAGATGGCACCGGGGAGCTGTTTTTT. Translating it yields CASSVDGTGELFF.

This clonotype was detected many times. Here the CDR3 reads CASSAGQGEVYGYTF. Written as DNA, the CDR3 is TGCGCCAGCAGCGCGGGACAGGGGGAGGTCTATGGCTACACCTTC. The genes are TRBV5-1 and TRBJ1-2; 11 bases are a match to TRBD1. V lost 4 bases to trimming and J lost 4 bases; unmatched junction nucleotides: 6. There are 15 residues in the CDR3. CDR1 is SGHRS, CDR2 YFSETQ, per germline.

This clonotype has a count of ten or more. This sequence joins TRBV29-1 and TRBJ2-7; 11 nucleotides line up with TRBD2. The CDR3 has 15 residues. Germline V gene sequence: CDR1 SQVTM, CDR2 ANQGSEA. The V gene end was trimmed by 6 bases and the J gene end by 5 bases; junction bases not matched to a gene: 12. This chain's CDR3 is CSVKISGGARNEQYF. As DNA, the CDR3 is TGCAGCGTCAAAATTAGCGGGGGGGCTCGTAACGAGCAGTACTTC.

The chain couples TRBV6-4 to TRBJ2-3; 9 positions match TRBD2. With 10 bases clipped from V and 1 base from J, the junction kept 6 bases outside the gene matches. The CDR3 sequence is 14 residues long. Germline lookup yields CDR1 MRHNA and CDR2 SNTAGT. The DNA of the CDR3 is TGTGCCACTTCGCGGGGGGGCGGCACAGATACGCAGTATTTT. Protein sequence: CATSRGGGTDTQYF.

The chain recombines TRBV20-1 with TRBJ2-3, with 12 bases identical to TRBD2. The CDR3 sequence is 16 residues long. Losses at the gene ends were 2 bases for V and 3 bases for J; bases not matched to a gene: 6. Germline values: CDR1 DFQATT, CDR2 SNEGSKA (reference sequence). CDR3 in amino acids: CSARSLAGGLTDTQYF. In DNA form, the CDR3 reads TGCAGTGCTAGATCCCTAGCGGGGGGGCTGACAGATACGCAGTATTTT.

In this sample, this clonotype is medium-sized (0.01 to 0.1%). V is TRBV27 and J is TRBJ1-1; D remains unclear. Trimming took off 3 bases at V and 2 bases at J, with 10 bases between the two ends. Germline lookup yields CDR1 MNHEY and CDR2 SMNVEV (reference sequence). CDR3 size: 14 residues. CDR3 protein: CASSLDAGNTEAFF. CDR3 nucleotide sequence: TGTGCCAGCAGTTTGGACGCGGGAAACACTGAAGCTTTCTTT.

This clonotype was recorded many times. The V gene is TRBV7-9, the J gene TRBJ2-7; D assignment may be TRBD1 or TRBD2 (5 bases each). The CDR3 contains 15 residues. Germline values: CDR1 SEHNR, CDR2 FQNEAQ (reference sequence). V dropped 2 bases and J dropped 2 bases, with 13 bases sitting between them. The CDR3 sequence is CASSLRGQGAYEQYF. Here the CDR3 DNA reads TGTGCCAGCAGCTTAAGGGGTCAGGGAGCCTACGAGCAGTACTTC.

This clonotype was observed a handful of times. This sequence joins TRBV5-1 and TRBJ2-7; 7 bases match TRBD1. The J segment lost 3 bases and the V segment lost 4 bases, leaving 7 bases of the junction unmatched. The germline V gene encodes CDR1 SGHRS and CDR2 YFSETQ. This CDR3 is built from 14 residues. CDR3: CASSLGDRIYEQYF. The CDR3 bases are TGCGCCAGCAGCCTCGGGGACAGAATCTACGAGCAGTACTTC. Drawing the rest from reference TRBV5-1 and TRBJ2-7, the complete variable domain is KAGVTQTPRYLIKTRGQQVTLSCSPISGHRSVSWYQQTPGQGLQFLFEYFSETQRNKGNFPGRFSGRQFSNSRSEMNVSTLELGDSALYLCASSLGDRIYEQYFGPGTRLTVT.

This rearrangement joins TRBV18 to TRBJ1-6; 9 nucleotides align to TRBD1. This CDR3 comprises 19 residues. The V and J ends lost 3 bases and 5 bases, in that order; junction bases with no gene match: 14. In germline, CDR1 is KGHSH, CDR2 LQKENI. CDR3 sequence: CASSPRTGESLYDNSPLHF. CDR3 DNA: TGTGCCAGCTCACCGAGGACAGGGGAGTCGCTATACGATAATTCACCCCTCCACTTT.

This clonotype was found a few times. The chain joins TRBV28 to TRBJ2-5; a weak D match, TRBD2 (7 bases). The CDR3 loop spans 12 amino acids. CDR1 and CDR2 (germline): MDHEN, SYDVKM. V dropped 6 bases and J dropped 5 bases, with 10 bases sitting between them. The CDR3 DNA follows: TGTGCCAGCAGGGGGGGGGCGGAGACCCAGTACTTC. Its translation: CASRGGAETQYF.

The chain has TRBV4-3 and TRBJ2-7; D is ambiguous. V shed 3 bases and J shed 0 bases, with 9 bases lying between them. The CDR3 spans 14 residues. Per germline, CDR1 LGHNA and CDR2 YSLEER. The CDR3 spells CASSHIQSSYEQYF. The DNA for the CDR3 is TGCGCCAGCAGCCATATACAGAGCTCCTACGAGCAGTACTTC.

J is TRBJ2-7 and V is TRBV20-1; D is tentatively TRBD1 or TRBD2 (5 bases each). The ends were cut back, 5 bases at V and 2 bases at J, with 16 bases in the middle. CDR1 and CDR2 (germline): DFQATT, SNEGSKA (reference sequence). The CDR3 sequence is 14 residues long. The chain's CDR3 is CSALGGLGAYEQYF. The CDR3 DNA reads as TGCAGTGCTCTTGGGGGATTGGGTGCCTACGAGCAGTACTTC.

V is TRBV12-3 or TRBV12-4 and J is TRBJ2-7; D is unresolved. Trimming removed 5 bases at V and 5 bases at J, with 13 bases between. This CDR3 spans 13 amino acids. This CDR3 is CASSPQTADEQYF. CDR3 in DNA: TGTGCCAGCAGTCCCCAGACTGCGGACGAGCAGTACTTC.

The sample holds a few counts of this clonotype. The chain uses TRBV29-1 and TRBJ1-2; D gene ambiguous. The germline V and J ends were trimmed by 0 bases and 2 bases, with 10 bases remaining between them. The CDR3 has 14 amino acids. From germline, CDR1 is SQVTM and CDR2 ANQGSEA. Here the CDR3 reads CSVEDPDGNYGYTF. CDR3 nucleotides: TGCAGCGTTGAAGATCCGGACGGGAACTATGGCTACACCTTC.

This chain joins TRBV18 and TRBJ2-6, with D uncertain. The germline V gene encodes CDR1 KGHSH and CDR2 LQKENI. Trimming shortened V by 0 bases and J by 1 base, and 4 bases separated the two germline ends. CDR3 size: 15 residues. CDR3 region: CASSPPRSGANVLTF. The CDR3 region has the DNA TGTGCCAGCTCACCACCGAGATCTGGGGCCAACGTCCTGACTTTC.

This clonotype appeared a few times. The rearrangement joins TRBV9 to TRBJ2-3; 8 bases agree with TRBD2. With 0 bases clipped from V and 2 bases from J, the junction kept 8 bases outside the gene matches. Germline CDR1 SGDLS, CDR2 YYNGEE. This CDR3 has 17 amino acids. The CDR3 loop reads CASSVAPAGVVTDTQYF. The CDR3, as DNA: TGTGCCAGCAGCGTAGCCCCAGCGGGGGTCGTCACAGATACGCAGTATTTT.

Ten or more counts support this clonotype. The chain recombines TRBV29-1 with TRBJ1-2, with D perhaps TRBD1 (6 bases). The CDR3 extends over 11 amino acids. Germline CDR1 reads SQVTM; CDR2 reads ANQGSEA. V lost 7 bases and J 3 bases, leaving 9 bases between the germline ends. CDR3 sequence: CSGEGDYGYTF. The CDR3 region has the DNA TGCAGCGGGGAGGGGGACTATGGCTACACCTTC.

By its share, this clonotype is medium-sized. This chain joins TRBV25-1 and TRBJ2-7; D remains unclear. Germline assignment: CDR1 MGHDK and CDR2 SYGVNS. The CDR3 extends over 8 amino acids. The CDR3 is CPPYEQYF. The CDR3 coding sequence is TGTCCCCCCTACGAGCAGTACTTC.

This clonotype was seen a few times. This chain uses TRBV20-1 with TRBJ2-5, with a weak D call TRBD1 (6 bases). The germline V gene has CDR1 DFQATT and CDR2 SNEGSKA (reference sequence). With 4 bases removed from V and 1 base from J, the gap between germline ends came to 10 bases. The CDR3 has 13 amino acids. The CDR3 bases are TGCAGTGCTACCCGACAGGTCCAAGAGACCCAGTACTTC. The encoded protein is CSATRQVQETQYF.